These T cell receptor beta chains were read from a single sample in a study of T cells expressing NK-cell markers. After re-calling the 5' RACE reads, TCRdb lists one entry per CDR3 protein, DNA absent. The listing contains around 470,000 distinct CDR3 sequences. Specimen: blood T cells: a sorted CD56 or NKG2C T cell subset, CD4+ or CD8+ T cells, or bulk PBMC T cells (not recorded which). The receptors shown here come from a woman aged 45-65 years in good health. Each CDR3 is given with its conserved first and last residue. Each record gives: J gene, V gene, CDR3 protein.

>TRBJ2-3|TRBV7-8
CASSLGPASSGRATDTQYF
>TRBJ2-2|TRBV4-1
CASSLLAGGANTGELFF
>TRBJ2-1|TRBV10-3
CAFRTSPNNEQFF
>TRBJ1-2|TRBV20-1
CSAQGLGSGYTF
>TRBJ1-2|TRBV5-1
CASSLDVPEGPSGTF
>TRBJ2-5|TRBV5-1
CASSPGLAGDRTQYF
>TRBJ2-1|TRBV4-1
CASSPRVSAVAGDYNEQFF
>TRBJ1-2|TRBV5-1
CASSIEGQGVLGYTF
>TRBJ2-5|TRBV3-1
CASSRRDREETQYF
>TRBJ2-7|TRBV4-2
CASGLAGTTTYEQYF
>TRBJ1-5|TRBV6-5
CATSRGSGLNQPQHF
>TRBJ2-3|TRBV6-2/TRBV6-3
CASTATVVAPDTQYF
>TRBJ1-2|TRBV14
CASSQDAGGGGGYTF
>TRBJ2-5|TRBV12-3/TRBV12-4
CASSSSGREYF
>TRBJ1-3|TRBV6-5
CASSIGLPSGNTIYF
>TRBJ2-1|TRBV3-1
CASSQVPLGSFYNEQFF
>TRBJ2-5|TRBV5-1
CASSLRGQASQETQYF
>TRBJ2-5|TRBV7-9
CASSSAPETQYF
>TRBJ2-7|TRBV3-1
CASSQFTVASYEQYF
>TRBJ2-7|TRBV3-1
CASSQVLSLEQYF
>TRBJ2-6|TRBV6-5
CASSSPRGRGSGANVLTF
>TRBJ1-1|TRBV6-5
CASEGRRGTEAFF
>TRBJ2-4|TRBV11-3
CASSPVQGYGDIQYF
>TRBJ2-3|TRBV10-2
CATLLQNTQYF
>TRBJ2-5|TRBV4-1
CASSPGRGPPETQYF
>TRBJ2-2|TRBV29-1
CSVEVPLAAPGELFF
>TRBJ2-1|TRBV6-2/TRBV6-3
CASGTSGRGLIREQFF
>TRBJ1-6|TRBV11-3
CASSLDAVSPLHF
>TRBJ2-5|TRBV20-1
CSARELEGGLGTQYF
>TRBJ2-1|TRBV7-9
CASSSFGTSGRRNEQFF
>TRBJ2-1|TRBV10-3
CAIRGLAGGPYNEQFF
>TRBJ2-5|TRBV19
CASSLPGLAEETQYF
>TRBJ2-7|TRBV20-1
CSAAGDRPRGEQYF
>TRBJ2-7|TRBV12-3/TRBV12-4
CASSFRDRASEQYF
>TRBJ2-1|TRBV4-2
CASSQGTSGSIWFF
>TRBJ2-1|TRBV12-3/TRBV12-4
CASSLGGHEQFF
>TRBJ2-5|TRBV5-1
CASSLEGRGETQYF
>TRBJ2-2|TRBV3-1
CASSRQRANTGELFF
>TRBJ2-4|TRBV29-1
CSVVVGLAKNIQYF
>TRBJ1-2|TRBV4-1
CASSQDGTGPWRGYTF